Below are 19 T cell receptor beta chains sequenced from a single sample in a study of T cell repertoires in cytomegalovirus infection (dated by TCRdb to between 2017 and 2020). Antigens of these TCRs are unknown. In light of the paper, this sample's treatment or condition label describes: in vitro stimulation with specific CMV peptide epitopes to enrich CMV-specific T cells. Sequencer: Illumina HiSeq 1500. The public reads were run again by TCRdb, first through fastp at Q25 and then through MiXCR, and only productive beta chains were kept. Each CDR3 protein appears once, grouped with its most common genes and DNA. The sample records approximately 500,000 distinct CDR3 sequences, roughly a third of which are singletons. The ten largest make up 17% of the sample. The specimen comprised cultured PBMCs, sampled from culture after CMV antigen stimulation. All receptors derive from a human donor in good health (CMV status not recorded). Some clones in this sample may be carry-over from other donors' samples.

This clonotype appeared a few times. This rearrangement joins TRBV12-3 or TRBV12-4 to TRBJ2-3, with 9 bases fitting TRBD2. The CDR3 loop spans 16 amino acids. Trimming took 3 bases from V and 0 from J; bases not matched to a gene: 4. CDR3 sequence (DNA): TGTGCCAGCAGTTTGAAAGCGGGAGGCAGCACAGATACGCAGTATTTT. Amino acid sequence: CASSLKAGGSTDTQYF.

This clonotype has only a few counts. V is TRBV20-1 and J is TRBJ2-1; 10 positions agree with TRBD2. Germline assignment: CDR1 DFQATT and CDR2 SNEGSKA (reference sequence). This CDR3 has 13 residues. The ends lost 6 bases at V and 3 bases at J; junction bases unmatched: 2. CDR3 sequence reads: CSASGGGYNEQFF. CDR3 DNA: TGCAGTGCGAGCGGGGGGGGCTACAATGAGCAGTTCTTC.

The chain has TRBV2 and TRBJ2-7, with D possibly TRBD2 on 5 matching bases. CDR3 size: 14 residues. Looked up from germline, CDR1 is SNHLY and CDR2 is FYNNEI. V lost 6 bases, J lost 0 bases, and 12 bases lay in between. CDR3 DNA: TGTGCCAGCAGCGGGATGAGGTTCTCCTACGAGCAGTACTTC. Amino acids: CASSGMRFSYEQYF. Drawing the rest from reference TRBV2 and TRBJ2-7, the complete variable domain is EPEVTQTPSHQVTQMGQEVILRCVPISNHLYFYWYRQILGQKVEFLVSFYNNEISEKSEIFDDQFSVERPDGSNFTLKIRSTKLEDSAMYFCASSGMRFSYEQYFGPGTRLTVT.

The chain employs TRBV6-2 or TRBV6-3 and TRBJ2-7, with 8 bases that match TRBD2. The V gene's germline CDR1 is MNHEY and CDR2 SVGEGT. The CDR3 has 17 amino acids. After removal of 6 bases from V and 4 bases from J, the junction contained 17 bases not matched to a gene. This chain's CDR3 is CASSPLDLAGGDYEQYV. The DNA of the CDR3 is TGTGCCAGCAGCCCTCTCGACTTGGCGGGAGGAGATTACGAGCAGTACGTC.

In its sample, this clonotype was seen a few times. DNA for the CDR3: TGTGCCAGCAGCTTCGGGACAGGGAAAGGCTACACCTTC. The encoded protein is CASSFGTGKGYTF. This sequence joins TRBV7-9 and TRBJ1-2, with TRBD1 identical over 9 bases. Germline V gene sequence: CDR1 SEHNR, CDR2 FQNEAQ (reference sequence). The CDR3 sequence is 13 residues long. Trimming took 3 bases from V and 8 from J; bases not matched to a gene: 4.

This chain joins TRBV7-9 and TRBJ2-1; 8 nucleotides agree with TRBD2. The CDR3 has 15 amino acids. The junction had 10 bases not matched to a gene; V was cut back by 5 bases and J by 7 bases. The germline V gene encodes CDR1 SEHNR and CDR2 FQNEAQ (reference sequence). As DNA, the CDR3 is TGTGCCAGCAGCCTCACTAGCGGATGGGTGAATGAGCAGTTCTTC. This codes for CASSLTSGWVNEQFF.

This clonotype has at least ten counts. The chain employs TRBV7-2 and TRBJ1-1; 11 bases are shared with TRBD1. The CDR3 loop spans 16 amino acids. CDR1 and CDR2 from the germline V gene are SGHTA and FQGNSA. The ends lost 2 bases at V and 1 base at J; junction bases unmatched: 3. CDR3 loop: CASSLKDRGPNTEAFF. The CDR3 bases are TGTGCCAGCAGCTTAAAGGACAGGGGGCCGAACACTGAAGCTTTCTTT. The whole variable domain, remainder taken from reference TRBV7-2 and TRBJ1-1, is GAGVSQSPSNKVTEKGKDVELRCDPISGHTALYWYRQSLGQGLEFLIYFQGNSAPDKSGLPSDRFSAERTGGSVSTLTIQRTQQEDSAVYLCASSLKDRGPNTEAFFGQGTRLTVV.

This clonotype was found many times. The V gene is TRBV7-8, the J gene TRBJ2-3; D is undetermined. Trimming shortened V by 2 bases and J by 8 bases, and 11 bases separated the two germline ends. The CDR3 covers 13 residues. Germline V gives CDR1 SGHVS, CDR2 FQNEAQ. CDR3 DNA sequence: TGTGCCAGCAGCTTACGGAGACTCTCTACGCAGTATTTT. Translation gives CASSLRRLSTQYF.

J is TRBJ2-3 and V is TRBV12-3 or TRBV12-4; 11 nucleotides match TRBD2. V gave up 3 bases and J gave up 5 bases; unmatched junction bases: 1. The CDR3 contains 14 residues. The DNA of the CDR3 is TGTGCCAGCAGTTTCGGGACTAGCGGAGATACGCAGTATTTT. The encoded protein is CASSFGTSGDTQYF.

The rearrangement links TRBV5-8 to TRBJ1-3; D not resolved. Trimming removed 0 bases from V and 0 bases from J, with 7 bases in between. The CDR3 totals 15 residues. The germline gives CDR1 SGHTS, CDR2 YDEGEE. The DNA of the CDR3 is TGTGCCAGCAGCTTGGGGCATAGCTCTGGAAACACCATATATTTT. This gives the protein CASSLGHSSGNTIYF.

A few counts support this clonotype. V gene TRBV27 combines with J gene TRBJ1-5, with a possible D match to TRBD1 (5 bases). The CDR3 is 15 amino acids. Germline-derived CDR1 and CDR2 are MNHEY and SMNVEV (reference sequence). Trimming removed 6 bases from V and 11 bases from J, with 23 bases in between. CDR3 amino acids: CASSLTSGKLQAQHF. CDR3 coding DNA: TGTGCCAGCAGCCTAACGTCCGGGAAGCTACAGGCCCAGCATTTT.

This chain uses TRBV20-1 with TRBJ2-1; D is unresolved. Germline CDR1 and CDR2: DFQATT and SNEGSKA (reference sequence). This CDR3 has 13 residues. V was pared by 1 base and J by 2 bases, with 6 bases between. The CDR3 bases are TGCAGTGCTAGAGGGCAGACCTACAATGAGCAGTTCTTC. Its protein product is CSARGQTYNEQFF.

Only a few counts were recorded for this clonotype. This chain links TRBV5-1 with TRBJ2-7; TRBD2 matches 8 bases. The length of the CDR3 is 16 residues. Losses at the gene ends were 4 bases for V and 4 bases for J; bases not matched to a gene: 13. The V gene's germline CDR1 is SGHRS and CDR2 YFSETQ. The CDR3 nucleotides read TGCGCCAGCAGCCAAAATGGAGCGGGAGTAGGTTACGAGCAGTACTTC. It specifies CASSQNGAGVGYEQYF.

This clonotype was picked up a small number of times. The V gene is TRBV5-1, the J gene TRBJ1-2, with no clear D. The CDR3 consists of 14 residues. The germline V and J ends were trimmed by 1 base and 4 bases, with 11 bases remaining between them. CDR1 is SGHRS, CDR2 YFSETQ, per germline. The CDR3 loop is CASSLRQDRYGYTF. The DNA for the CDR3 is TGCGCCAGCAGCTTGAGGCAGGACCGCTATGGCTACACCTTC. Together with reference TRBV5-1 and TRBJ1-2, the CDR3 gives the full variable domain: KAGVTQTPRYLIKTRGQQVTLSCSPISGHRSVSWYQQTPGQGLQFLFEYFSETQRNKGNFPGRFSGRQFSNSRSEMNVSTLELGDSALYLCASSLRQDRYGYTFGSGTRLTVV.

This clonotype was observed a handful of times. The chain uses TRBV7-3 and TRBJ2-2; perhaps TRBD2 as D (6 bases). Trimming pared 5 bases from V and 1 base from J, leaving 14 bases between. This CDR3 region has 16 residues. Per the germline V gene, CDR1 is SGHTA and CDR2 is FQGTGA. CDR3 protein: CASSELGGVNTGELFF. The CDR3 nucleotides read TGTGCCAGCAGCGAGTTGGGAGGCGTGAACACCGGGGAGCTGTTTTTT.

This clonotype has just a few counts. The J gene is TRBJ1-1, the V gene TRBV7-9; no firm D call. Germline CDR1 and CDR2: SEHNR and FQNEAQ (reference sequence). The V and J ends lost 3 bases and 5 bases respectively, with 10 bases between them. The CDR3 runs to 13 residues. In nucleotides, the CDR3 is TGTGCCAGCAGCTTCCCCCCCGGGACTGAAGCTTTCTTT. Protein sequence: CASSFPPGTEAFF.

This chain joins TRBV12-3 or TRBV12-4 and TRBJ2-3; 8 bases fit TRBD2. With 5 bases clipped from V and 3 bases from J, the junction kept 7 bases outside the gene matches. This CDR3 spans 15 amino acids. The CDR3 DNA reads as TGTGCCAGCAGTGCCGCCAGCGGGAGTACAGATACGCAGTATTTT. Protein: CASSAASGSTDTQYF.

The chain combines TRBV19 with TRBJ2-1; 9 bases fit TRBD2. The CDR3 runs to 14 residues. Per the germline V gene, CDR1 is LNHDA and CDR2 is SQIVND (reference sequence). V lost 3 bases and J lost 4; bases outside the gene matches: 1. The CDR3 loop reads CASSMAGGYNEQFF. DNA for the CDR3: TGTGCCAGTAGTATGGCGGGAGGGTACAATGAGCAGTTCTTC. The complete variable domain, with remaining parts taken from reference TRBV19 and TRBJ2-1, reads DGGITQSPKYLFRKEGQNVTLSCEQNLNHDAMYWYRQDPGQGLRLIYYSQIVNDFQKGDIAEGYSVSREKKESFPLTVTSAQKNPTAFYLCASSMAGGYNEQFFGPGTRLTVL.

The chain recombines TRBV7-9 with TRBJ2-4, with D perhaps matching TRBD1 (6 bases). This CDR3 has 18 residues. The V gene's germline CDR1 is SEHNR and CDR2 FQNEAQ (reference sequence). V lost 1 base, J lost 1 base, and 17 bases lay in between. CDR3: CASSLGLDRTGAKNIQYF. The DNA for the CDR3 is TGTGCCAGCAGCTTAGGACTCGACAGGACGGGGGCCAAAAACATTCAGTACTTC. Using reference TRBV7-9 and TRBJ2-4 for the parts outside the CDR3, the full variable domain is DTGVSQNPRHKITKRGQNVTFRCDPISEHNRLYWYRQTLGQGPEFLTYFQNEAQLEKSRLLSDRFSAERPKGSFSTLEIQRTEQGDSAMYLCASSLGLDRTGAKNIQYFGAGTRLSVL.